Reported below is one T cell receptor (beta chain). No antigen is known for it. Base-call qualities are not available, and no considerably larger clone is one nucleotide away. Trimming takes 4 bases off V and 6 bases off J; junction bases not matched to a gene: 9. The CDR3 goes from the cysteine to the phenylalanine over 14 residues. Only the CDR3 portion is preserved as DNA: 42 bases, with reading frame beginning at the first base. CDR1 and CDR2 are drawn from the germline V gene: SGHRS, YFSETQ. This entry is derived from a study of blood T cells in healthy people across ages (dated by TCRdb to the mid-2010s). About the full investigation: In model experiments, template switching captured about one uniquely barcoded TCR beta cDNA molecule for every two T cells. Age-related changes in TCR beta repertoire diversity were measured in the study by deep sequencing normalized with unique cDNA molecular identifiers. The donors were divided into four age groups: young (average around 16 years), middle-aged (about 40), aged (around 67) and long-lived (roughly 86). Donors of different ages were randomly distributed across sequencing lanes to avoid experimental bias. Two additional independent replicas of 1 million unique cDNA reads from the same blood draw were analyzed for two donors (one aged 18 to 29 and one aged 80 or older).

The donors were roughly 39 Caucasian individuals from Russia, aged roughly 6 to 100 years, who were systemically healthy. Each donor gave approximately 9.3 milliliters of peripheral blood, collected into EDTA-treated Vacutainer tubes. PBMCs were isolated by Ficoll-Paque density-gradient centrifugation, with at least 6 million obtained per sample. Total RNA, at least 6 micrograms per sample, was extracted from PBMCs with Trizol reagent. The percentages of naive CD45RAhigh/CD27high T cells were determined by flow cytometry on a PBMC aliquot from every donor. Library creation used 5' RACE. TCRdb shows the sequencer as Illumina HiSeq 2500. A second PCR of roughly 7 to 11 cycles was performed with a sample-barcoded 5' primer and a J-beta primer mix. A unique molecular identifier was introduced onto each TCR beta cDNA molecule by a template-switch 5' adaptor carrying 12 random nucleotides. Each sample yielded at least 2.5 million CDR3-containing paired-end reads. First-strand cDNA was synthesized from all RNA with the Mint cDNA synthesis kit, primed by a TRBC-specific oligonucleotide. Following uracil-DNA glycosylase treatment, a first 18-cycle PCR with universal primers M1SS and BC2_uni_R was performed on all cDNA. From the authors' description of their analysis: For normalization, 1 million high-quality reads were randomly selected from each sample, with every read carrying a distinct molecular identifier. Reads sharing molecular identifiers were discarded rather than binned into consensus sequences. CDR3 identification, clonotype clustering and error correction used MiTCR with a Q25 quality threshold and the strictest error-elimination algorithm. Lower-bound total TCR beta diversity was estimated with a nonparametric unseen species model using Euler transformation. Starting from the raw public reads, TCRdb applied fastp trimming at Q25, assembled clones with MiXCR and retained in-frame beta chains. All rows with the same CDR3 protein become a single entry with the most common DNA and genes. The V and J calls and clone size are TCRdb's, not the authors'. For this sample there are about 1.8 million distinct CDR3 sequences; less than 50% appear just once. Of the sample, 2.1% is held by the ten largest clones.

General conclusions and limits of the study: Observed TCR beta diversity per million T cells fell roughly linearly with age, and a significant reduction was already apparent by age around 36. There was a strong correlation between observed TCR beta diversity and the percentage of naive T cells measured by flow cytometry. Bulk unsorted PBMC profiling prevented conclusive comparison of naive and antigen-experienced compartments. The CMV infection status of donors was not known, potentially confounding age-related changes in expanded clonotypes. Total diversity estimates from one million sequenced T cells were considered lower bounds and underestimates. The long-lived group showed more naive CD4+ T cells, fewer expanded clones and increased TCR diversity than the aged group, suggesting age selection.

The chain is made from TRBV5-1 and TRBJ1-2; TRBD1 matches 7 bases in the middle. The sequence was obtained from a middle-aged woman in good health. Specimen: blood. The DNA sequence reads TGCGCCAGCAGCCCCGGGGAGGGGGCGGATGGCTACACCTTC. Its protein product is CASSPGEGADGYTF.